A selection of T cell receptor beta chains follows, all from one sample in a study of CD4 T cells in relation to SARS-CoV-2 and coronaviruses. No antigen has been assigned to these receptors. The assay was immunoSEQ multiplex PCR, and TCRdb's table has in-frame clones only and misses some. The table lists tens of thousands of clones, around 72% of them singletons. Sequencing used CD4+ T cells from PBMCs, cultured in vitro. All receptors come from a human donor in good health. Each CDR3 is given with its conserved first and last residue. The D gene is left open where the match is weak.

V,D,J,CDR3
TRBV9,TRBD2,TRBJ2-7,CASSPDAGGILGEQYF
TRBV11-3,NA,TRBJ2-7,CASSQGGISYEQYF
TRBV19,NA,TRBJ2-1,CASSEGYQLNEQFF
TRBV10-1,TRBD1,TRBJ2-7,CASSEDRGNYEQYF
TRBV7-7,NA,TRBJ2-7,CASSLALQYEQYF
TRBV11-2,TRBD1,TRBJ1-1,CASSRRGLKNMNTEAFF
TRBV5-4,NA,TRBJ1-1,CASQLGGARRNTEAFF
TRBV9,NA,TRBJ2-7,CASSGPRRHEQYF
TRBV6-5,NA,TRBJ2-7,CASRAASYEQYF
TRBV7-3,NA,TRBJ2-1,CASSPSGNEQFF
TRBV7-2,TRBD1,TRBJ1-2,CASSLAGDSNYGYTF
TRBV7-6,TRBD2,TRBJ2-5,CASSLGTRRLGETQYF
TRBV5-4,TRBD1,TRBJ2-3,CASSFGQGATDTQYF
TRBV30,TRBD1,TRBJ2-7,CAWTPDRGIYEQYF
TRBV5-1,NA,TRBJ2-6,CASSLDRSGANVLTF
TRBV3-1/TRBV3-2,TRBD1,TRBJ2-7,CASSQDRDRIYEQYF
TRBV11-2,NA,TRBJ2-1,CASSLGNYNEQFF
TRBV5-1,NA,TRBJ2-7,CASSLVGGATYEQYF
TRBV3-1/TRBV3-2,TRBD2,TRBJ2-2,CASSSRLADTGELFF
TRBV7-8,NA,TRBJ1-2,CASSLVPWSGYTF
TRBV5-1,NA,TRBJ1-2,CASSLVQGLVDGYTF
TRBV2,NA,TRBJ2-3,CASSLSPDTQYF
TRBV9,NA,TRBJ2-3,CASRGTATDTQYF
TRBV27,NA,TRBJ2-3,CASRPGPRGSDTQYF
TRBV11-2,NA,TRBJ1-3,CASSLTQNTIYF
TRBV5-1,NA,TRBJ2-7,CASSPFGWGSGEQYF
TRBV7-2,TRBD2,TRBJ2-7,CASSPSGQSYEQYF
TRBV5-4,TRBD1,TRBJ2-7,CASRLDREGEQYF
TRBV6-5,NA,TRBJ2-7,CASSYPKTRGSYEQYF
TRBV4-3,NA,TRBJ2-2,CASSQDRTAGELFF
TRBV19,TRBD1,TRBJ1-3,CASTPDRASSGNTIYF
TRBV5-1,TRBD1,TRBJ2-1,CASSPTGGEYNEQFF
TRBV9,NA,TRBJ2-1,CASSKSGDNEQFF
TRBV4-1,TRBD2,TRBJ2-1,CASSQSGGTSGRRGNEQFF
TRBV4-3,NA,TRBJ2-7,CASSQRGLAGSYEQYF
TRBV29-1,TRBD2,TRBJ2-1,CSVATSGSGNEQFF
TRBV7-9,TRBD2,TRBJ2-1,CAITGRGGHNEQFF
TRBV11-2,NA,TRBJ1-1,CASSIREDTEAFF
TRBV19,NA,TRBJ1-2,CASSMFVGMTNYGYTF
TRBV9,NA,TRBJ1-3,CASSVASGKRNTIYF